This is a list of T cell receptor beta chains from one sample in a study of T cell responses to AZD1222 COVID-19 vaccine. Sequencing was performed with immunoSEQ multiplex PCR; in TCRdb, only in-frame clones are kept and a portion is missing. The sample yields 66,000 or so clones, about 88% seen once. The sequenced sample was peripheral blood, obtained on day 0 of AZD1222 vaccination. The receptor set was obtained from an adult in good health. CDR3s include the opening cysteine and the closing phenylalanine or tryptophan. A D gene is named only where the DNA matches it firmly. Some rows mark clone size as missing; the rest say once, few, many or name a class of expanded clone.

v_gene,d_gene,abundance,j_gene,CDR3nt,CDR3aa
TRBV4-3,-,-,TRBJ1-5,TGCGCCAGCAGCCAAGATCAGAATCAGCCCCAGCATTTT,CASSQDQNQPQHF
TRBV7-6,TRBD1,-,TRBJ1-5,TGTGCCAGCAGCCCGACAGGGGAGGTGGATCAGCCCCAGCATTTT,CASSPTGEVDQPQHF
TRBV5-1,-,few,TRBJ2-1,TGCGCCAGCAGCTTGGTTCGGGTTCCCAATGAGCAGTTCTTC,CASSLVRVPNEQFF
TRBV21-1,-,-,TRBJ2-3,TGTGCCAGCAGCAAAGGTAGTCGGAAGCGGGGGGAATCCACAGATACGCAGTATTTT,CASSKGSRKRGESTDTQYF
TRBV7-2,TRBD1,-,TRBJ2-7,TGTGCCAGCAGCTTAGGGACAGGGAGAACCTACGAGCAGTACTTC,CASSLGTGRTYEQYF
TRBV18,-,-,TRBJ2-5,TGTGCCAGCTCACCTCAAGAGACCCAGTACTTC,CASSPQETQYF
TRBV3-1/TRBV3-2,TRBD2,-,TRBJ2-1,TGTGCCAGCAGCCCTTGGACTAGCGGGAGCAGCAATGAGCAGTTCTTC,CASSPWTSGSSNEQFF
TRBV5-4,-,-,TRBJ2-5,TGTGCCAGCAGCCCTGTGGGGGCCAGTTGGGAGACCCAGTACTTC,CASSPVGASWETQYF
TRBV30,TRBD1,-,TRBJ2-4,TGTGCCTGGAGAGCGGACAGGGGAGGCATTCAGTACTTC,CAWRADRGGIQYF
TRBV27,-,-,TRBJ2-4,TGTGCCAGCAGTGTACTGGCCCACAAGGCGGGAACAGCCAAAAACATTCAGTACTTC,CASSVLAHKAGTAKNIQYF
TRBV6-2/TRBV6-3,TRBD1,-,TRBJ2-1,TGTGCCAGCAGTTACCACATACAGGGGGGCAATGAGCAGTTCTTC,CASSYHIQGGNEQFF
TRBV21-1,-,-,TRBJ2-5,TGTGCCACCGGGACAAGGCCACTTGGGTACTTC,CATGTRPLGYF
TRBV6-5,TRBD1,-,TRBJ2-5,TGTGCCAGCACCAAAAGGTCGAGGGACAGGGAGTACTTC,CASTKRSRDREYF
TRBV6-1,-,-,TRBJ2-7,TGTGCCAGCAGAGAAGGGATTTCTTCCTCCGAGCAGTACTTC,CASREGISSSEQYF
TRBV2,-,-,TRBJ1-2,TGTGCCAGCAGTGATCAGGGGACTAACTATGGCTACACCTTC,CASSDQGTNYGYTF
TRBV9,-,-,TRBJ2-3,TGTGCCAGCAGCGTAGCCTCGACGGCCCCAGATACGCAGTATTTT,CASSVASTAPDTQYF
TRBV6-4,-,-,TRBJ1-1,TGTGCCAGCAGTGAGGGGGCGAACACTGAAGCTTTCTTT,CASSEGANTEAFF
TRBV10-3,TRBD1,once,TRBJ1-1,TGTGCCATCAGTCGGACAGGGGGGAACACTGAAGCTTTCTTT,CAISRTGGNTEAFF
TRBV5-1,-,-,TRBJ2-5,TGCGCCAGCAGCTTGGGACAGACGGCCGGAGAGACCCAGTACTTC,CASSLGQTAGETQYF
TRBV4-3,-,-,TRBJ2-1,TGCGCCAGCAGCCATACACTGACAGGGGGAGTAGCGGGGGACCCCTACAATGAGCAGTTCTTC,CASSHTLTGGVAGDPYNEQFF
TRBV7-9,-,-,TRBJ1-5,TGTGCCTCCGGGGATCAGCCCCAGCATTTT,CASGDQPQHF
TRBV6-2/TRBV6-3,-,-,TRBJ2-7,TGTGCCAGCAGTCCCCTCGACAGAAGCTCCTACGAGCAGTACTTC,CASSPLDRSSYEQYF